One sample yielded the 24 T cell receptor beta chains listed below, sequenced in a study of molecular identifiers for immune sequencing clone quantification. From the PCR reads, TCRdb called clonotypes with MiXCR, one entry per CDR3 protein. The table has 400,000 to 600,000 distinct CDR3 sequences, around a fifth seen once. The sequencing sample was made of naive CD8+ T cells from blood, with Jurkat cell RNA spiked in. Specified subset: FACS-sorted CD8+CD4-CCR7+CD45RA+ naive T cells. These receptor sequences come from a human donor in good health. Some libraries in this study had Jurkat cell RNA spiked in.

The gene calls are TRBV6-5 and TRBJ1-3, with D uncertain. This CDR3 comprises 14 residues. The V gene lost 2 bases and the J gene lost 0 bases, with 5 bases spanning the gap. Germline CDR1 and CDR2: MNHEY and SVGAGI. CDR3 region: CASSYSGSGNTIYF. The CDR3 DNA sequence: TGTGCCAGCAGTTACAGTGGCTCTGGAAACACCATATATTTT.

In its sample, this clonotype was seen a few times. V usage is TRBV7-9 and J usage is TRBJ2-1; perhaps TRBD1 as D (6 bases). CDR1 and CDR2 from the germline V gene are SEHNR and FQNEAQ (reference sequence). V was cut by 10 bases and J by 5 bases, with 12 bases left in between. This CDR3 is 12 amino acids long. Written as DNA, the CDR3 is TGTGCCATTAAGACAGGACACAATGAGCAGTTCTTC. This translates into CAIKTGHNEQFF.

This clonotype was recorded a few times. The CDR3 region has the DNA TGTGCCAGCAGCGTCCGCGTGGACAGGGGGAATGAAAAACTGTTTTTT. Translation gives CASSVRVDRGNEKLFF. The V call is TRBV7-6, the J call TRBJ1-4; 10 bases agree with TRBD1. The CDR3 consists of 16 residues. V was clipped by 5 bases and J by 5 bases; unmatched bases: 8. The germline V gene encodes CDR1 SGHVS and CDR2 FNYEAQ. Using reference TRBV7-6 and TRBJ1-4 for the parts outside the CDR3, the full variable domain is GAGVSQSPRYKVTKRGQDVALRCDPISGHVSLYWYRQALGQGPEFLTYFNYEAQQDKSGLPNDRFSAERPEGSISTLTIQRTEQRDSAMYRCASSVRVDRGNEKLFFGSGTQLSVL.

This clonotype was observed at least ten times. The chain uses TRBV21-1 and TRBJ2-3; TRBD1, the table's D call, was not compared with the DNA. TRBV21-1 is shown as a pseudogene. This CDR3 comprises 15 residues. The CDR3 spells CASSKGDRQSDTQYF. DNA of the CDR3: TGTGCCAGCAGCAAAGGGGACAGGCAGTCAGATACGCAGTATTTT.

Regarding this clonotype: This could be a read error, since a much larger clone is one nucleotide away. The V call is TRBV4-3, the J call TRBJ2-7; the match to TRBD1 covers 11 bases. The germline V gene encodes CDR1 LGHNA and CDR2 YSLEER. The CDR3 extends over 15 amino acids. CDR3 nucleotide sequence: TGCACCAGCAGCCCCGGGACAGGGGGTCCCTACGAGCAGTACTTC. Protein sequence: CTSSPGTGGPYEQYF.

For this clonotype: The final CDR3 position lacks the conserved phenylalanine or tryptophan, pointing to a likely read error. The V call is TRBV29-1, the J call TRBJ2-7, with a weak D call TRBD1 (6 bases). Between the trimmed V and J ends, which lost 5 bases and 5 bases, there was a span of 13 bases. Germline CDR1 and CDR2: SQVTM and ANQGSEA. The CDR3 covers 12 residues. The CDR3: CSVSRGNDEQYS. The DNA of the CDR3 is TGCAGCGTTAGCAGGGGCAACGACGAGCAGTACTCC.

This clonotype showed up many times. The rearrangement joins TRBV11-2 to TRBJ2-6; the D call may be TRBD1 or TRBD2 (5 bases each). Trimming stripped 5 bases from V and 0 bases from J, with 14 bases between. The CDR3 has 17 amino acids. Germline V gives CDR1 SGHAT, CDR2 FQNNGV. In DNA form, the CDR3 reads TGTGCCAGCAGCAGCCGGGACCGAAGCTCTGGGGCCAACGTCCTGACTTTC. Its protein is CASSSRDRSSGANVLTF.

This clonotype was observed a few times. The chain employs TRBV27 and TRBJ2-7; possibly TRBD1 for D (8 bases). The CDR3 length is 14 residues. CDR1 is MNHEY and CDR2 is SMNVEV in the germline V gene (reference sequence). V was shortened by 7 bases and J by 2 bases, with 15 bases between the two germline ends. The CDR3 region has the DNA TGTGCCAGCAAGAACAGGGGGGGTGCCTACGAGCAGTACTTC. It codes for CASKNRGGAYEQYF.

The sample holds a few counts of this clonotype. The J gene is TRBJ2-2, the V gene TRBV19; D is unresolved. V was pared by 2 bases and J by 6 bases, with 10 bases between. CDR1 LNHDA and CDR2 SQIVND come from the germline V gene (reference sequence). The CDR3 runs 14 residues. CDR3 loop: CASSISFPPGELFF. CDR3 DNA: TGTGCCAGTAGTATAAGCTTTCCGCCCGGGGAGCTGTTTTTT.

This clonotype was counted once. The chain links TRBV19 to TRBJ1-5, with D hard to call. The V end was cut by 7 bases, the J end by 3 bases, with 10 bases between. Germline V gives CDR1 LNHDA, CDR2 SQIVND (reference sequence). The CDR3 has 13 amino acids. The CDR3 is CASTASLNQPQHF. CDR3 coding DNA: TGTGCCAGTACCGCCAGTCTCAATCAGCCCCAGCATTTT.

The sample holds many counts of this clonotype. The chain employs TRBV27 and TRBJ1-2; 7 bases are shared with TRBD1. The CDR3 spans 14 residues. Per the germline V gene, CDR1 is MNHEY and CDR2 is SMNVEV (reference sequence). The ends lost 5 bases at V and 3 bases at J; junction bases unmatched: 6. The CDR3 loop reads CASSAQTGYYGYTF. The CDR3 nucleotides read TGTGCCAGCAGTGCCCAGACAGGGTACTATGGCTACACCTTC.

About this clonotype: A much bigger clone sits one base away, suggesting this may be a read error. J is TRBJ1-3 and V is TRBV6-1, with D maybe TRBD1 (6 bases). CDR1 and CDR2 from the germline V gene are MNHNS and SASEGT. This CDR3 spans 17 amino acids. CDR3 protein: CVSSEDLVQGTGNTIYF. CDR3 DNA: TGTGTCAGCAGTGAAGATCTCGTCCAGGGGACTGGAAACACCATATATTTT.

This clonotype was seen only a few times. The V call is TRBV3-1, the J call TRBJ1-6; D uncertain. CDR1 is LGHDT, CDR2 YNNKEL, per germline (reference sequence). V was pared by 4 bases and J by 0 bases, with 13 bases between. The length of the CDR3 is 17 residues. The CDR3 reads CASSPAPPDSYNSPLHF. CDR3 sequence (DNA): TGTGCCAGCAGCCCGGCGCCCCCGGACTCCTATAATTCACCCCTCCACTTT.

As concerns this clonotype: A much larger clone differs by one base, so this may be a read error. The CDR3 end shows no conserved phenylalanine or tryptophan, and so a read error is likely. The CDR3 here is CSVGADYEQYL. CDR3 bases: TGCAGCGTCGGGGCAGACTACGAGCAGTACCTC. The V gene is TRBV29-1, the J gene TRBJ2-7; tentatively, D is TRBD1 or TRBD2 (5 bases each). Between the trimmed V and J ends, which lost 6 bases and 3 bases, there was a span of 9 bases. Looked up from germline, CDR1 is SQVTM and CDR2 is ANQGSEA. The CDR3 consists of 11 residues.

This clonotype was seen at least ten times. The chain recombines TRBV21-1 with TRBJ2-5. TRBV21-1 is marked as a pseudogene. There are 11 residues in the CDR3. The CDR3 protein is CASSKPETQYF. CDR3 nucleotide sequence: TGTGCCAGCAGCAAACCAGAGACCCAGTACTTC.

Of note for this clonotype: Being one base from a much bigger clone, this may be a read error. A read error is likely, as this CDR3 ends without the conserved phenylalanine or tryptophan. The chain joins TRBV7-9 to TRBJ1-4; D call uncertain. Germline V gene sequence: CDR1 SEHNR, CDR2 FQNEAQ (reference sequence). The germline V and J ends were trimmed by 0 bases and 0 bases, with 8 bases remaining between them. This CDR3 has 16 amino acids. For the CDR3, the DNA is TGTGCCAGCAGCTTAGCGACTGGTGCAACTAATGAAAAACTGTTTCTT. This sequence encodes CASSLATGATNEKLFL.

There are a few counts of this clonotype. The V and J genes are TRBV5-1 and TRBJ1-4; no clear D. CDR1 and CDR2 (germline): SGHRS, YFSETQ. This CDR3 has 14 amino acids. Trimming took 0 bases from V and 3 from J, leaving 6 bases between them. The CDR3 here is CASSLEGANEKLFF. For the CDR3, the DNA is TGCGCCAGCAGCTTGGAAGGAGCTAATGAAAAACTGTTTTTT.

The CDR3 sequence: CASSLGGQGSEQYF. The CDR3 DNA sequence: TGTGCCAGCAGTTTAGGGGGACAGGGTTCCGAGCAGTACTTC. The genes are TRBV12-3 or TRBV12-4 and TRBJ2-7; the match to TRBD1 covers 9 bases. The CDR3 is 14 amino acids. V lost 1 base to trimming and J lost 6 bases; unmatched junction nucleotides: 4.

Ten or more counts support this clonotype. The chain couples TRBV11-2 to TRBJ2-1, with 10 bases that match TRBD2. J gave up 4 bases and V 6 bases, and 6 bases lay outside the gene matches. The germline V gene encodes CDR1 SGHAT and CDR2 FQNNGV. This CDR3 is built from 15 residues. CDR3 in amino acids: CASSSLAGAYNEQFF. As DNA, the CDR3 is TGTGCCAGCAGTTCCCTAGCGGGGGCGTACAATGAGCAGTTCTTC. Based on the CDR3 plus reference TRBV11-2 and TRBJ2-1, the full variable domain is EAGVAQSPRYKIIEKRQSVAFWCNPISGHATLYWYQQILGQGPKLLIQFQNNGVVDDSQLPKDRFSAERLKGVDSTLKIQPAKLEDSAVYLCASSSLAGAYNEQFFGPGTRLTVL.

The J gene is TRBJ2-5, the V gene TRBV7-9, with 11 bases aligning to TRBD1. From germline, CDR1 is SEHNR and CDR2 FQNEAQ (reference sequence). Trimming took 4 bases from V and 1 from J; bases not matched to a gene: 5. This CDR3 contains 16 residues. CDR3 coding DNA: TGTGCCAGCAGCTCACAGGACAGGGGGCGCCAAGAGACCCAGTACTTC. Its protein is CASSSQDRGRQETQYF.

In its sample, this clonotype was seen many times. The chain couples TRBV20-1 to TRBJ1-5, with 8 bases lining up with TRBD1. V lost 6 bases and J lost 3; bases outside the gene matches: 13. The CDR3 runs 16 residues. Germline V CDR1 and CDR2: DFQATT, SNEGSKA (reference sequence). CDR3 residues: CSARTGLSVLNQPQHF. The CDR3 nucleotides are TGCAGTGCAAGGACAGGGCTATCGGTTCTCAATCAGCCCCAGCATTTT.

Points on this clonotype: The junction does not match germline at one end; this may be a read error. This chain joins TRBV18 and TRBJ2-7; D unresolved. In germline, CDR1 is KGHSH, CDR2 LQKENI. This CDR3 spans 13 amino acids. The CDR3 bases are TGTGCCAGCTCACCACCGGCCAACTACGAGCGGTACTTC. Residues: CASSPPANYERYF.

This clonotype was counted between two and nine times. The gene calls are TRBV27 and TRBJ1-6, with TRBD1 matching over 7 bases. Germline CDR1 is MNHEY and CDR2 is SMNVEV (reference sequence). The CDR3 is 15 amino acids. V trimming: 6 bases; J trimming: 8 bases; junction bases outside the gene matches: 10. The CDR3 loop is CASRTYRGTHSPLHF. CDR3 DNA sequence: TGTGCCAGCAGAACATACAGGGGCACCCATTCACCCCTCCACTTT.

V is TRBV2 and J is TRBJ1-2; maybe TRBD1 (5 bases). Between the trimmed V and J ends, which lost 6 bases and 3 bases, there was a span of 17 bases. Per germline, CDR1 SNHLY and CDR2 FYNNEI. The CDR3 is 15 amino acids. The CDR3 sequence: CASRETVPSYYGYTF. The DNA of the CDR3 is TGTGCCAGCAGGGAGACAGTACCATCCTACTATGGCTACACCTTC.